Following are 30 T cell receptor beta chains from one sample sequenced in a study of T cell responses to AZD1222 COVID-19 vaccine (dated by TCRdb to the early 2020s). This specimen's time point label, interpreted: baseline before first vaccination. Receptor amplification or capture employed the immunoSEQ multiplex PCR assay. This immuneACCESS table, as held by TCRdb, lists in-frame sequences with V and J called but not all clones. Of the missing ones, under half trace to an unresolved V gene in checked studies; the others have no known cause. The sample table records 95,000 to 150,000 clones; roughly nine tenths of these occur just once. The ten largest make up roughly 4.4% of the sample. The specimen comprised peripheral blood, sampled on day 0 of AZD1222 vaccination. The receptors shown here come from an adult in good health.

The V gene is TRBV28, the J gene TRBJ2-7; the D call may be TRBD1 or TRBD2 (5 bases each). The germline V gene has CDR1 MDHEN and CDR2 SYDVKM. V lost 6 bases and J lost 2, with 17 bases in between. The CDR3 covers 15 residues. The CDR3 region is CASRERGRNTYEQYF. As DNA, the CDR3 is TGTGCCAGCAGAGAGAGGGGACGCAACACCTACGAGCAGTACTTC. The whole variable domain, remainder taken from reference TRBV28 and TRBJ2-7, is DVKVTQSSRYLVKRTGEKVFLECVQDMDHENMFWYRQDPGLGLRLIYFSYDVKMKEKGDIPEGYSVSREKKERFSLILESASTNQTSMYLCASRERGRNTYEQYFGPGTRLTVT.

V and J are TRBV24-1 and TRBJ2-3; TRBD2 matches 11 bases. Germline values: CDR1 KGHDR, CDR2 SFDVKD. After removal of 7 bases from V and 11 bases from J, the junction contained 10 bases not matched to a gene. This CDR3 region has 14 residues. The CDR3 loop reads CATSPLTSGSGQYF. The DNA for the CDR3 is TGTGCCACCAGCCCCCTCACTAGCGGGAGCGGGCAGTATTTT.

Here the CDR3 DNA reads TGTGCCAGCAGCCCACGCACTATGCTCCTCGGCAGGTATACGCAGTATTTT. Protein sequence: CASSPRTMLLGRYTQYF. V usage is TRBV7-8 and J usage is TRBJ2-3; D remains unclear. The CDR3 is made up of 17 amino acids. Germline assignment: CDR1 SGHVS and CDR2 FQNEAQ. V lost 5 bases, J lost 7 bases, and 25 bases lay in between.

V and J are TRBV6-1 and TRBJ2-5; 7 bases fit TRBD1. From germline, CDR1 is MNHNS and CDR2 SASEGT. The trim removed 1 base at V and 2 bases at J, leaving 4 bases unmatched. The CDR3 consists of 15 residues. The CDR3: CASSEETGRQETQYF. The CDR3, as DNA: TGTGCCAGCAGTGAAGAGACAGGGCGGCAAGAGACCCAGTACTTC.

The V gene is TRBV6-5, the J gene TRBJ2-1; 9 bases are shared with TRBD2. The CDR3 length is 14 residues. The trim removed 6 bases at V and 6 bases at J, leaving 6 bases unmatched. Germline V lookup: CDR1 MNHEY, CDR2 SVGAGI. This CDR3 is CASRTSGAPNEQFF. DNA of the CDR3: TGTGCCAGCAGGACTAGCGGAGCCCCCAATGAGCAGTTCTTC.

The V gene is TRBV5-1, the J gene TRBJ1-1, with D maybe TRBD1 (5 bases). Deletions cut 1 base from V and 6 bases from J, with 10 bases between. The CDR3 sequence is 13 residues long. From germline, CDR1 is SGHRS and CDR2 YFSETQ. Here the CDR3 DNA reads TGCGCCAGCAGCTTGAGAGGGGCGGCTGAAGCTTTCTTT. This codes for CASSLRGAAEAFF.

J is TRBJ1-5 and V is TRBV30; D not certain. V lost 2 bases and J 5 bases, leaving 10 bases between the germline ends. Germline CDR1 GTSNPN, CDR2 SVGIG (reference sequence). The length of the CDR3 is 13 residues. CDR3 region: CAWSPRDHQPQHF. CDR3 sequence (DNA): TGTGCCTGGAGTCCCCGGGATCATCAGCCCCAGCATTTT.

The chain combines TRBV10-3 with TRBJ2-5, with TRBD2 matching 13 bases. The CDR3 has 16 residues. The V gene end was trimmed by 4 bases and the J gene end by 5 bases; junction bases not matched to a gene: 7. Looked up from germline, CDR1 is ENHRY and CDR2 is SYGVKD. The CDR3 region is CAISASGTSGVETQYF. DNA for the CDR3: TGTGCCATCAGTGCCTCCGGGACTAGCGGGGTGGAGACCCAGTACTTC.

This clone was observed a single time. The CDR3 region has the DNA TGTGCCAGCAGGGCAGGGGGCACAGATACGCAGTATTTT. Translated: CASRAGGTDTQYF. The chain uses TRBV5-4 and TRBJ2-3; tentatively, D is TRBD1 (6 bases). Germline-derived CDR1 and CDR2 are SGHNT and YYREEE (reference sequence). The CDR3 contains 13 residues. V was clipped by 5 bases and J by 1 base, with 8 bases between them.

The gene calls are TRBV5-4 and TRBJ1-2, with D uncertain. Germline CDR1 reads SGHNT; CDR2 reads YYREEE (reference sequence). The CDR3 spans 15 residues. V lost 2 bases and J lost 2, with 13 bases in between. CDR3 region: CASSLRGRLNYGYTF. The CDR3 nucleotides read TGTGCCAGCAGCTTACGAGGACGGTTAAACTATGGCTACACCTTC.

This clone was counted only a few times. This chain links TRBV5-1 with TRBJ1-5; a weak D match, TRBD1 (6 bases). Between the trimmed V and J ends, which lost 4 bases and 9 bases, there was a span of 20 bases. The CDR3 totals 15 residues. Per the germline V gene, CDR1 is SGHRS and CDR2 is YFSETQ. DNA of the CDR3: TGCGCCAGCAGCCAGGGGACTCCCGGCGGGGGGCCCCAGCATTTT. It is translated as CASSQGTPGGGPQHF. Full variable domain (rest looked up from reference TRBV5-1 and TRBJ1-5): KAGVTQTPRYLIKTRGQQVTLSCSPISGHRSVSWYQQTPGQGLQFLFEYFSETQRNKGNFPGRFSGRQFSNSRSEMNVSTLELGDSALYLCASSQGTPGGGPQHFGDGTRLSIL.

The V gene is TRBV7-9, the J gene TRBJ2-1, with 7 bases matching TRBD1. The junction had 10 bases not matched to a gene; V was cut back by 7 bases and J by 7 bases. CDR1 SEHNR and CDR2 FQNEAQ come from the germline V gene (reference sequence). The CDR3 consists of 14 residues. In nucleotides, the CDR3 is TGTGCCAGCACTCTCGGGGACAGCCGGAATGAGCAGTTCTTC. Its protein product is CASTLGDSRNEQFF. Drawing the rest from reference TRBV7-9 and TRBJ2-1, the complete variable domain is DTGVSQNPRHKITKRGQNVTFRCDPISEHNRLYWYRQTLGQGPEFLTYFQNEAQLEKSRLLSDRFSAERPKGSFSTLEIQRTEQGDSAMYLCASTLGDSRNEQFFGPGTRLTVL.

The V call is TRBV14, the J call TRBJ1-3; D unresolved. The CDR3 runs to 14 residues. V was clipped by 3 bases and J by 0 bases, with 6 bases between them. Germline V gene sequence: CDR1 SGHDN, CDR2 FVKESK. CDR3 in DNA: TGTGCCAGCAGCCATTGGACCTCTGGAAACACCATATATTTT. Translated: CASSHWTSGNTIYF.

The chain links TRBV29-1 to TRBJ1-2, with TRBD1 as a possible D gene (5 bases). The V end was cut by 6 bases, the J end by 3 bases, with 14 bases between. CDR1 and CDR2 (germline): SQVTM, ANQGSEA. The CDR3 is made up of 13 amino acids. The CDR3 reads CSVGGIGDYGYTF. The CDR3 DNA reads TGCAGCGTGGGGGGTATTGGGGACTATGGCTACACCTTC.

In the case of this clone: The same CDR3 also results from other DNA sequences found in this sample. The chain carries TRBV7-2 and TRBJ1-2, with TRBD1 matching 9 bases. V lost 5 bases, J lost 4 bases, and 2 bases stayed unmatched. Germline assignment: CDR1 SGHTA and CDR2 FQGNSA. The CDR3 spans 13 residues. The CDR3 nucleotides read TGTGCCAGCAGCCCGGGACAGGGCTATGGCTACACCTTC. The encoded protein is CASSPGQGYGYTF.

The chain carries TRBV19 and TRBJ2-5; 8 bases line up with TRBD1. This CDR3 is 14 amino acids long. The germline CDR1 and CDR2 sequences are LNHDA and SQIVND (reference sequence). J lost 3 bases, V lost 2 bases, and 2 bases had no gene match. Here the CDR3 reads CASSIRTGKETQYF. The CDR3 DNA follows: TGTGCCAGTAGTATAAGGACAGGGAAAGAGACCCAGTACTTC.

The CDR3 sequence: CASSYTGGAGNTIYF. In nucleotides, the CDR3 is TGTGCCAGCAGCTATACAGGGGGGGCTGGAAACACCATATATTTT. V and J are TRBV7-9 and TRBJ1-3, with 8 bases identical to TRBD1. The trim removed 4 bases at V and 2 bases at J, leaving 4 bases unmatched. CDR3 length: 15 residues. CDR1 and CDR2 (germline): SEHNR, FQNEAQ (reference sequence).

This clone was counted a single time. CDR3 sequence: CSVEETPGRHSNEKLFF. CDR3 bases: TGCAGCGTTGAAGAGACCCCGGGCCGACACTCTAATGAAAAACTGTTTTTT. This chain links TRBV29-1 with TRBJ1-4; D is unresolved. V was shortened by 0 bases and J by 3 bases, with 17 bases between the two germline ends. The CDR3 consists of 17 residues. Looked up from germline, CDR1 is SQVTM and CDR2 is ANQGSEA.

The genes are TRBV23-1 and TRBJ1-2, with D unresolved. TRBV23-1 is recorded as an ORF, its role being uncertain. This CDR3 has 14 amino acids. Trimming took off 4 bases at V and 5 bases at J, with 14 bases between the two ends. This chain's CDR3 is CASSLALRRYGYTF. As DNA, the CDR3 is TGCGCCAGCAGTCTCGCATTGAGGAGGTATGGCTACACCTTC.

This chain joins TRBV9 and TRBJ1-6, with TRBD1 matching over 7 bases. CDR1 is SGDLS, CDR2 YYNGEE, per germline. The CDR3 covers 17 residues. Germline trimming cut 4 bases from V and 0 bases from J; bases unmatched to any gene: 7. CDR3 loop: CASSPETGSSYNSPLHF. The CDR3 DNA sequence: TGTGCCAGCAGCCCCGAGACAGGGAGCTCCTATAATTCACCCCTCCACTTT.

This clone appeared a single time. The J gene is TRBJ2-7, the V gene TRBV28; unclear D gene. CDR1 is MDHEN, CDR2 SYDVKM, per germline. This CDR3 is built from 12 residues. Trimming pared 6 bases from V and 2 bases from J, leaving 8 bases between. In DNA form, the CDR3 reads TGTGCCAGCAGGCCCCAGGCCTACGAGCAGTACTTC. Translating gives CASRPQAYEQYF.

V is TRBV11-2 and J is TRBJ1-2; 7 nucleotides match TRBD1. J gave up 2 bases and V 1 base, and 1 base lay outside the gene matches. The length of the CDR3 is 14 residues. CDR1 and CDR2 from the germline V gene are SGHAT and FQNNGV. The CDR3 spells CASSLVGQNYGYTF. For the CDR3, the DNA is TGTGCCAGCAGCTTAGTGGGACAGAACTATGGCTACACCTTC.

The J gene is TRBJ2-3, the V gene TRBV2; 8 bases agree with TRBD1. Trimming cost V 2 bases and J 5 bases; bases outside gene matches: 3. In germline, CDR1 is SNHLY, CDR2 FYNNEI. The CDR3 runs to 14 residues. The chain's CDR3 is CASSEPRGQDTQYF. CDR3 sequence (DNA): TGTGCCAGCAGTGAACCCAGGGGGCAAGATACGCAGTATTTT.

The V and J genes are TRBV6-1 and TRBJ2-3; D is undetermined. CDR3 length equals 12 residues. CDR1 MNHNS and CDR2 SASEGT come from the germline V gene. V lost 0 bases, J lost 4 bases, and 2 bases lay in between. CDR3 residues: CASSEAPDTQYF. The CDR3 coding sequence is TGTGCCAGCAGTGAAGCCCCAGATACGCAGTATTTT.

The chain combines TRBV7-9 with TRBJ1-5; the match to TRBD1 covers 12 bases. Germline-derived CDR1 and CDR2 are SEHNR and FQNEAQ (reference sequence). V shed 3 bases and J 1 base; nucleotides not matched to a gene: 1. The CDR3 loop spans 16 amino acids. CDR3 bases: TGTGCCAGCAGCTTGGGACAGGGGGCGAGCAATCAGCCCCAGCATTTT. Translation: CASSLGQGASNQPQHF.

The chain couples TRBV7-3 to TRBJ1-1; possible D gene TRBD1, 6 bases. The CDR3 extends over 14 amino acids. Trimming pared 4 bases from V and 5 bases from J, leaving 14 bases between. The germline CDR1 and CDR2 sequences are SGHTA and FQGTGA. CDR3 protein: CASSSPGAGTEAFF. CDR3 in DNA: TGTGCCAGCAGCTCGCCGGGGGCAGGGACTGAAGCTTTCTTT. Complete variable domain (other parts from reference TRBV7-3 and TRBJ1-1): GAGVSQTPSNKVTEKGKYVELRCDPISGHTALYWYRQSLGQGPEFLIYFQGTGAADDSGLPNDRFFAVRPEGSVSTLKIQRTERGDSAVYLCASSSPGAGTEAFFGQGTRLTVV.

For the CDR3, the DNA is TGTGCCAGCAGTTACCCGACAGGGGGAGATCAGCCCCAGCATTTT. It translates to CASSYPTGGDQPQHF. The chain carries TRBV6-5 and TRBJ1-5; 9 bases are shared with TRBD1. The CDR3 totals 15 residues. The V gene's germline CDR1 is MNHEY and CDR2 SVGAGI. Losses at the gene ends were 2 bases for V and 5 bases for J; bases not matched to a gene: 4.

The genes are TRBV6-4 and TRBJ1-5; unclear D gene. Per germline, CDR1 MRHNA and CDR2 SNTAGT. Trimming removed 5 bases from V and 0 bases from J, with 11 bases in between. This CDR3 has 15 amino acids. The CDR3 here is CASSLTHYSNQPQHF. The CDR3 nucleotides are TGTGCCAGCAGTCTAACACATTATAGCAATCAGCCCCAGCATTTT.

This chain links TRBV7-3 with TRBJ2-1, with 14 nucleotides matching TRBD2. Germline V gives CDR1 SGHTA, CDR2 FQGTGA. The CDR3 contains 17 residues. Trimming at V came to 4 bases and at J to 4 bases, leaving 6 bases not matched to a gene. The CDR3, as DNA: TGTGCCAGCAGCTCGGGACTAGCGGGAGCTGGGTACAATGAGCAGTTCTTC. This codes for CASSSGLAGAGYNEQFF.

The genes are TRBV7-9 and TRBJ1-2; the D gene is possibly TRBD1 (5 bases). Germline V CDR1 and CDR2: SEHNR, FQNEAQ (reference sequence). The CDR3 totals 12 residues. The V end was cut by 6 bases, the J end by 4 bases, with 9 bases between. The CDR3 loop reads CASRQDVYGYTF. DNA for the CDR3: TGTGCCAGCAGACAGGACGTCTATGGCTACACCTTC.